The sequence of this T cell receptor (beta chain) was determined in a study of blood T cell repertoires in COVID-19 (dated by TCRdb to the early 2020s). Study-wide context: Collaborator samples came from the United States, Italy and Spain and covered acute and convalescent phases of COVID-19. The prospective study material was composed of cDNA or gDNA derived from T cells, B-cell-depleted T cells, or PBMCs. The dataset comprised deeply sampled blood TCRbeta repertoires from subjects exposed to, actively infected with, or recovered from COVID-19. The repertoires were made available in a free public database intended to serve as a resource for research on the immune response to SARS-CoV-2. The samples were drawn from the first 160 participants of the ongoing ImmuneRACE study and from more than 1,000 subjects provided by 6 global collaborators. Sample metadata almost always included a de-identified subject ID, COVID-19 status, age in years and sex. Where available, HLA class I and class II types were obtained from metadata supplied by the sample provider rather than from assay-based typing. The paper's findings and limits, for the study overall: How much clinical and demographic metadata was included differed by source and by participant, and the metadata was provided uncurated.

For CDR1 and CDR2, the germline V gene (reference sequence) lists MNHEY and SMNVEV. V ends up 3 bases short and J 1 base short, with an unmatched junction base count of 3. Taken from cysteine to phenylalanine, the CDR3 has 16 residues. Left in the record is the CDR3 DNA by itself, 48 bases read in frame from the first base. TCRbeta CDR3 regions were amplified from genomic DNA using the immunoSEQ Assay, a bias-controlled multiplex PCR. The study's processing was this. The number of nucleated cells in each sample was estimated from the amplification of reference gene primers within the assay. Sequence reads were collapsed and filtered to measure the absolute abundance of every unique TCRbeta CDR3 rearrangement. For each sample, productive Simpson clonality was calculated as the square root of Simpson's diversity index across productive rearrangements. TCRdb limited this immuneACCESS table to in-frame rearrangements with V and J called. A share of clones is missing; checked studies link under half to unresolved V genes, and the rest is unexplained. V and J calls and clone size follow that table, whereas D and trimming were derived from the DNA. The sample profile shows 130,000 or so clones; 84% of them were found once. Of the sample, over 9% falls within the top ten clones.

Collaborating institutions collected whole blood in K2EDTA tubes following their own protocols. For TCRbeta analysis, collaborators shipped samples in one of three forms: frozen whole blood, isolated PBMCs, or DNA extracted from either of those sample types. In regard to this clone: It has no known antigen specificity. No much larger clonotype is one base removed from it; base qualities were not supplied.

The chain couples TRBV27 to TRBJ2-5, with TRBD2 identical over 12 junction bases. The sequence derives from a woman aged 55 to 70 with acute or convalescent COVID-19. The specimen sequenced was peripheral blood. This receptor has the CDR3 CASSFASGGVQETQYF. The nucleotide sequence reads TGTGCCAGCAGTTTCGCTAGCGGGGGGGTCCAAGAGACCCAGTACTTC.